This T cell receptor (beta chain) was retrieved from a study of siplizumab effects on memory and regulatory T cells. Notes on the study in general: Naive T cells looked more diverse than memory cells and looked like major alloresponse contributors. In roughly 75-96% of proliferating CD4+ or CD8+ clones, a naive or memory phenotype could not be assigned.

About this clone itself: Its antigen is not identified.

This CDR3 region has 12 residues. CDR1 and CDR2 from the germline V gene are SGHRS and YFSETQ. Trimming left V 1 base short and J 4 bases short, with 4 bases between. Produced via immunoSEQ multiplex PCR; TCRdb's table is partial and in-frame only. The sample contains tens of thousands of clones, under 98% of which appear only once. Sequenced input: naive CD4+ T cells sorted from blood. The chain couples TRBV5-1 to TRBJ2-3; D uncertain. The receptor comes from a human donor in good health. In DNA, the CDR3 is TGCGCCAGCAGCTTGAAGTCAGATACGCAGTATTTT. It is translated as CASSLKSDTQYF. The full variable domain, with the rest looked up from reference TRBV5-1 and TRBJ2-3, is KAGVTQTPRYLIKTRGQQVTLSCSPISGHRSVSWYQQTPGQGLQFLFEYFSETQRNKGNFPGRFSGRQFSNSRSEMNVSTLELGDSALYLCASSLKSDTQYFGPGTRLTVL.